This T cell receptor (beta chain) was recorded in a study of blood T cells in healthy people across ages. Combining a sample-barcoded 5' primer with a J-beta primer mix, a second PCR ran for roughly 6 to 12 cycles. TCRdb analysed the 5' RACE reads with MiXCR anew, one entry per CDR3 protein. The sample shows some 860,000 distinct CDR3 sequences, just over 55% of them seen only once. The V end lost 5 bases, the J end lost 13 bases, and 24 bases lay between the germline ends. This CDR3 has 15 residues. Germline V gene lookup returns CDR1 SGHTA and CDR2 FQGNSA. Concerning this clonotype itself: Antigen unknown.

Notes on the study in general: Across samples, TCR beta diversity tracked strongly with naive T cell percentage.

Every sample yielded at least 7 million isolated PBMCs. This TCR was sampled from a man aged 35-49 years in good health. Sequencing was done on a sample of blood. The chain carries TRBV7-2 and TRBJ2-1; tentatively, D is TRBD1 or TRBD2 (7 bases each). Here the CDR3 DNA reads TGTGCCAGCAGCATAACAGGGGTCCGGGGGGAGACCCAGTTCTTC. Translation gives CASSITGVRGETQFF.